This entry lists 5 T cell receptor beta chains sequenced from one sample in a study of OX40 agonist ivuxolimab in advanced cancers. The protocol was immunoSEQ multiplex PCR, while the TCRdb copy is restricted to in-frame clones and leaves out a portion. The table records about 79,000 clones, about 94% of them present only once. This specimen was CD4+ or CD8+ T cells sorted from blood, taken in a trial of the OX40 agonist ivuxolimab. These TCRs come from an adult with an advanced solid tumor such as melanoma, head and neck, liver or kidney cancer.

This rearrangement joins TRBV7-3 to TRBJ2-7; 7 bases are shared with TRBD1. This CDR3 spans 15 amino acids. The junction had 5 bases not matched to a gene; V was cut back by 1 base and J by 2 bases. In germline, CDR1 is SGHTA, CDR2 FQGTGA. The CDR3 nucleotides are TGTGCCAGCAGCTTAATGGGGCAGGGGGCCTACGAGCAGTACTTC. Translated, it gives CASSLMGQGAYEQYF.

The chain uses TRBV5-1 and TRBJ2-7; 9 bases fit TRBD1. Germline trimming cut 3 bases from V and 3 bases from J; bases unmatched to any gene: 4. Germline-derived CDR1 and CDR2 are SGHRS and YFSETQ. This CDR3 is 14 amino acids long. CDR3 coding DNA: TGCGCCAGCAGCTACGGGACAGGGAACTACGAGCAGTACTTC. Protein: CASSYGTGNYEQYF.

The gene calls are TRBV10-1 and TRBJ1-5; maybe TRBD1 (5 bases). The CDR3 runs 15 residues. CDR1 is WNHNN and CDR2 is SYGVQD in the germline V gene (reference sequence). V was trimmed by 8 bases and J by 2 bases, leaving 16 bases between them. CDR3 residues: CASLTGRRRNQPQHF. DNA of the CDR3: TGCGCCAGCCTTACAGGAAGGAGGCGCAATCAGCCCCAGCATTTT.

The V call is TRBV18, the J call TRBJ2-3; D gene uncertain. This CDR3 has 14 amino acids. Germline V CDR1 and CDR2: KGHSH, LQKENI. V lost 3 bases, J lost 3 bases, and 10 bases lay in between. CDR3 protein: CASSPVLGTDTQYF. The CDR3 DNA reads as TGTGCCAGCTCACCGGTCTTGGGAACAGATACGCAGTATTTT. Looking up the rest from reference TRBV18 and TRBJ2-3 gives the full variable domain: NAGVMQNPRHLVRRRGQEARLRCSPMKGHSHVYWYRQLPEEGLKFMVYLQKENIIDESGMPKERFSAEFPKEGPSILRIQQVVRGDSAAYFCASSPVLGTDTQYFGPGTRLTVL.

The rearrangement uses TRBV28 and TRBJ2-7; D is uncertain. The CDR3 totals 14 residues. The germline V gene has CDR1 MDHEN and CDR2 SYDVKM. Trimming removed 6 bases at V and 1 base at J, with 13 bases between. The CDR3 nucleotides read TGTGCCAGCAGCCTCACAGCCGAATCCTACGAGCAGTACTTC. Translated, it gives CASSLTAESYEQYF.